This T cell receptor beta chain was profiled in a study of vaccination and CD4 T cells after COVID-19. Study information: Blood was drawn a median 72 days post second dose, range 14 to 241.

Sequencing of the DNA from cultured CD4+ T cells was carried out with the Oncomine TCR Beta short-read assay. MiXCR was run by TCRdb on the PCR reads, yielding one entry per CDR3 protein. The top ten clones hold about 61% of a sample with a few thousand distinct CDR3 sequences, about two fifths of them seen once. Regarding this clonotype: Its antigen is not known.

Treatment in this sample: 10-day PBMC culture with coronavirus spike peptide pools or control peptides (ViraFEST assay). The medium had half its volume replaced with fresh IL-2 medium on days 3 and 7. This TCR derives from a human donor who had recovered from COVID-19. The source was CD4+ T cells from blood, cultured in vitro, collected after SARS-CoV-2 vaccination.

CDR3 protein: CASSLGQGWGTDTQYF. In nucleotides, the CDR3 is TGTGCCAGCAGTTTAGGTCAGGGGTGGGGCACAGATACGCAGTATTTT. The rearrangement links TRBV12-3 or TRBV12-4 to TRBJ2-3, with D perhaps matching TRBD1 (6 bases). This CDR3 has 16 residues. V dropped 1 base and J dropped 1 base, with 12 bases sitting between them.